Sequencing of this T cell receptor (beta chain) was carried out in a study of blood T cell repertoires in COVID-19. This CDR3 region has 16 residues. Germline-derived CDR1 and CDR2 are GTSNPN and SVGIG (reference sequence). V dropped 2 bases and J dropped 0 bases, with 14 bases sitting between them. The assay was immunoSEQ multiplex PCR, and TCRdb's table has in-frame clones only and misses some. The repertoire holds around 61,000 clones, with around 86% as singletons. This clonotype was sampled from a man between 50 and 59 years old with active COVID-19. The chain has TRBV30 and TRBJ1-3; D gene uncertain. The sequencing input was peripheral blood. CDR3 nucleotides: TGTGCCTGGAGTCATACCCGCAGACACTCTGGAAACACCATATATTTT. Translated, it gives CAWSHTRRHSGNTIYF.